One and the same sample provided the 27 T cell receptor beta chains below, sequenced in a study of blood T cells in healthy people across ages. A second PCR of roughly 6 to 12 cycles used a sample-barcoded 5' primer and a J-beta primer mix. TCRdb fed the 5' RACE reads into MiXCR, producing one record per CDR3 protein. The sample contains 760,000 or so distinct CDR3 sequences, 20% to 25% of which appear only once. The same data also went into a second study, on T cells of mothers and their children.

Source material: blood. Every receptor here comes from a boy younger than 18 in good health.

This clonotype has a count of ten or more. In DNA form, the CDR3 reads TGTGCCAGCAGTCCCGGGACTTTCAATGAGCAGTTCTTC. It translates to CASSPGTFNEQFF. J is TRBJ2-1 and V is TRBV12-3 or TRBV12-4, with D possibly TRBD2 on 6 matching bases. Trimming stripped 5 bases from V and 6 bases from J, with 11 bases between. The CDR3 length is 13 residues.

Only a few counts were recorded for this clonotype. The V call is TRBV28, the J call TRBJ2-5; TRBD1 is a possible D gene (5 bases). Germline V gives CDR1 MDHEN, CDR2 SYDVKM. Trimming took off 6 bases at V and 0 bases at J, with 17 bases between the two ends. There are 16 residues in the CDR3. In DNA, the CDR3 is TGTGCCAGCAGCCAGCCAGACAGCAACTACCAAGAGACCCAGTACTTC. Translation: CASSQPDSNYQETQYF.

This clonotype was counted only a few times. The chain has TRBV7-9 and TRBJ2-5; no reliable D call. V lost 10 bases, J lost 0 bases, and 15 bases lay in between. The CDR3 has 14 amino acids. Germline assignment: CDR1 SEHNR and CDR2 FQNEAQ (reference sequence). CDR3 residues: CATPSRANQETQYF. The CDR3, as DNA: TGTGCCACCCCCTCGAGAGCGAACCAAGAGACCCAGTACTTC.

The rearrangement joins TRBV7-2 to TRBJ1-6; TRBD1 matches at 8 bases. From germline, CDR1 is SGHTA and CDR2 FQGNSA. This CDR3 spans 18 amino acids. V lost 2 bases, J lost 5 bases, and 11 bases stayed unmatched. As DNA, the CDR3 is TGTGCCAGCAGCTTAATCTCAGGGCGGACAGGGAATAATTCACCCCTCCACTTT. It is translated as CASSLISGRTGNNSPLHF.

There are a few counts of this clonotype. This rearrangement joins TRBV28 to TRBJ2-5, with D perhaps matching TRBD1 or TRBD2 (6 bases each). Germline V gene lookup returns CDR1 MDHEN and CDR2 SYDVKM. Between the trimmed V and J ends, which lost 2 bases and 1 base, there was a span of 20 bases. The CDR3 is 18 amino acids. CDR3 bases: TGTGCCAGCAGTTTAGATACGGGGGCCAGGGGACCCCAAGAGACCCAGTACTTC. It translates to CASSLDTGARGPQETQYF.

The chain joins TRBV5-5 to TRBJ1-1, with TRBD1 as a possible D gene (5 bases). This CDR3 has 16 amino acids. V lost 0 bases, J lost 0 bases, and 12 bases lay in between. Per germline, CDR1 SGHKS and CDR2 YYEKEE (reference sequence). The CDR3 region has the DNA TGTGCCAGCAGCTTGGAGAGGGGAACCATGAACACTGAAGCTTTCTTT. Encoded protein: CASSLERGTMNTEAFF. The full variable domain, with the rest looked up from reference TRBV5-5 and TRBJ1-1, is DAGVTQSPTHLIKTRGQQVTLRCSPISGHKSVSWYQQVLGQGPQFIFQYYEKEERGRGNFPDRFSARQFPNYSSELNVNALLLGDSALYLCASSLERGTMNTEAFFGQGTRLTVV.

The chain carries TRBV27 and TRBJ2-1; 8 bases fit TRBD1. CDR3 length equals 16 residues. V shed 4 bases and J 8 bases; nucleotides not matched to a gene: 13. Per germline, CDR1 MNHEY and CDR2 SMNVEV (reference sequence). The CDR3 DNA reads TGTGCCAGCAGTTCCCGCCGACAGGGGAGGTGGGATGAGCAGTTCTTC. Translated: CASSSRRQGRWDEQFF.

The chain recombines TRBV20-1 with TRBJ2-5; 7 nucleotides match TRBD2. Germline values: CDR1 DFQATT, CDR2 SNEGSKA (reference sequence). This CDR3 has 15 residues. V lost 6 bases to trimming and J lost 6 bases; unmatched junction nucleotides: 16. Here the CDR3 DNA reads TGCAGTGCCCGAGACGCGGGAGTCTTGGAAAAGACCCAGTACTTC. This gives the protein CSARDAGVLEKTQYF.

This clonotype was counted between two and nine times. The chain uses TRBV20-1 and TRBJ1-5, with 7 bases that match TRBD1. This CDR3 is built from 15 residues. Per the germline V gene, CDR1 is DFQATT and CDR2 is SNEGSKA (reference sequence). Germline trimming cut 4 bases from V and 1 base from J; bases unmatched to any gene: 7. DNA for the CDR3: TGCAGTGCTATATATGAAGGGGGCAGCAATCAGCCCCAGCATTTT. The encoded protein is CSAIYEGGSNQPQHF.

The chain combines TRBV12-3 or TRBV12-4 with TRBJ2-4; TRBD2 is a possible D gene (5 bases). Trimming left V 7 bases short and J 13 bases short, with 20 bases between. This CDR3 has 13 residues. This CDR3 reads CASTLEGSDIQYF. CDR3 DNA sequence: TGTGCCAGCACCCTTGAGGGCAGCGATATCCAGTACTTC.

This clonotype was seen only a few times. The chain joins TRBV29-1 to TRBJ2-2, with D uncertain. Germline CDR1 reads SQVTM; CDR2 reads ANQGSEA. Trimming removed 6 bases from V and 3 bases from J, with 5 bases in between. The CDR3 has 11 residues. This CDR3 reads CSVWDTGELFF. The CDR3 bases are TGCAGCGTCTGGGACACCGGGGAGCTGTTTTTT.

This clonotype has more than one count but fewer than ten. The V gene is TRBV18, the J gene TRBJ2-7; the match to TRBD2 covers 8 bases. There are 16 residues in the CDR3. From germline, CDR1 is KGHSH and CDR2 LQKENI. With 1 base clipped from V and 1 base from J, the junction kept 6 bases outside the gene matches. The CDR3 spells CASSPRLAGLSYEQYF. The CDR3 DNA reads TGTGCCAGCTCACCACGGCTAGCGGGTTTATCCTACGAGCAGTACTTC.

The chain joins TRBV7-2 to TRBJ2-7; no clear D. Germline loops: CDR1 SGHTA, CDR2 FQGNSA. Trimming left V 2 bases short and J 7 bases short, with 18 bases between. The CDR3 contains 15 residues. The CDR3 protein is CASSLPQAPLVEQYF. CDR3 nucleotides: TGTGCCAGCAGCTTACCCCAGGCCCCTCTCGTTGAGCAGTACTTC.

The genes are TRBV24-1 and TRBJ2-1; D is undetermined. Germline lookup yields CDR1 KGHDR and CDR2 SFDVKD. The CDR3 spans 15 residues. V shed 4 bases and J shed 0 bases, with 9 bases lying between them. The CDR3: CATSDHGSSYNEQFF. CDR3 bases: TGTGCCACCAGTGACCACGGTTCCTCCTACAATGAGCAGTTCTTC.

This chain links TRBV7-6 with TRBJ1-5; 10 bases fit TRBD1. V lost 5 bases to trimming and J lost 5 bases; unmatched junction nucleotides: 3. The CDR3 consists of 14 residues. The germline CDR1 and CDR2 sequences are SGHVS and FNYEAQ. CDR3 sequence reads: CASSVTGGHQPQHF. The CDR3 nucleotides read TGTGCCAGCAGCGTGACAGGGGGCCATCAGCCCCAGCATTTT.

The rearrangement joins TRBV5-1 to TRBJ2-5; 7 nucleotides align to TRBD2. The germline V gene encodes CDR1 SGHRS and CDR2 YFSETQ. The junction had 10 bases not matched to a gene; V was cut back by 4 bases and J by 1 base. This CDR3 is 16 amino acids long. The CDR3 sequence: CASSMTTSSFQETQYF. The CDR3 DNA follows: TGCGCCAGCAGCATGACGACTAGCTCCTTCCAAGAGACCCAGTACTTC.

The J gene is TRBJ1-1, the V gene TRBV4-1, with a possible D match to TRBD1 (5 bases). CDR3 length: 14 amino acids. Trimming pared 0 bases from V and 1 base from J, leaving 6 bases between. Germline V gene lookup returns CDR1 MGHRA and CDR2 YSYEKL. This chain's CDR3 is CASSQDQGNTEAFF. CDR3 bases: TGCGCCAGCAGCCAAGATCAGGGGAACACTGAAGCTTTCTTT.

In this sample, this clonotype turned up a few times. A junction end diverges from the germline sequence, so it may reflect a read error. This chain connects TRBV14 to TRBJ2-5, with D perhaps being TRBD1 or TRBD2 (5 bases each). TRBJ2-7 matches the DNA end more closely, so the J call is doubtful. The CDR3 consists of 15 residues. Germline values: CDR1 SGHDN, CDR2 FVKESK. CDR3 in DNA: TGTGCCAGCAGCCAGTGGGACCAAAGCTCCTGCGAGCAGTACTTC. Translated: CASSQWDQSSCEQYF.

V and J are TRBV28 and TRBJ1-2, with 11 bases that match TRBD1. CDR1 MDHEN and CDR2 SYDVKM come from the germline V gene. The ends lost 5 bases at V and 5 bases at J; junction bases unmatched: 4. The CDR3 length is 14 residues. DNA for the CDR3: TGTGCCAGCAGTGGACAGGGGGCGGGTTATGGCTACACCTTC. It encodes CASSGQGAGYGYTF.

V and J are TRBV3-1 and TRBJ2-5, with D maybe TRBD2 (6 bases). The CDR3 length is 13 residues. Germline V gene lookup returns CDR1 LGHDT and CDR2 YNNKEL (reference sequence). With 4 bases removed from V and 5 bases from J, the gap between germline ends came to 11 bases. The CDR3 protein is CASSRVAGETQYF. The CDR3 nucleotides read TGTGCCAGCAGCCGAGTGGCGGGGGAGACCCAGTACTTC.

This clonotype was seen only a few times. This sequence joins TRBV12-3 or TRBV12-4 and TRBJ2-5; possible D gene TRBD2, 6 bases. V lost 7 bases and J 4 bases, leaving 19 bases between the germline ends. The CDR3 covers 15 residues. The CDR3 sequence is CASTLGGELRETQYF. CDR3 nucleotides: TGTGCCAGCACCTTGGGGGGAGAGCTGCGAGAGACCCAGTACTTC.

A few counts support this clonotype. The V gene is TRBV6-1, the J gene TRBJ2-5, with 12 bases aligning to TRBD2. The DNA end lines up better with TRBJ2-7; the J call may be wrong. The CDR3 is 14 residues long. CDR1 and CDR2 (germline): MNHNS, SASEGT. The CDR3 DNA is TGTGCCAGCAGTGGGACTAGCGGGGACTACGAGCAGTACTTC. Amino acids: CASSGTSGDYEQYF.

This clonotype was observed a handful of times. The J gene is TRBJ2-2, the V gene TRBV28; D might be TRBD2 (5 bases). Per the germline V gene, CDR1 is MDHEN and CDR2 is SYDVKM. The CDR3 spans 11 residues. The V and J ends lost 9 bases and 8 bases respectively, with 10 bases between them. The CDR3 here is CAREGWGELFF. In nucleotides, the CDR3 is TGTGCCAGAGAGGGATGGGGGGAGCTGTTTTTT.

The table lists this clonotype with a few counts. The chain carries TRBV29-1 and TRBJ2-3, with D unresolved. Per the germline V gene, CDR1 is SQVTM and CDR2 is ANQGSEA. The CDR3 runs to 13 residues. Trimming cost V 3 bases and J 2 bases, with 9 bases left between them. CDR3 residues: CSVEGAYTDTQYF. The CDR3 DNA reads as TGCAGCGTTGAGGGCGCCTACACAGATACGCAGTATTTT.

The sample holds a few counts of this clonotype. The rearrangement links TRBV7-2 to TRBJ2-7; possible D gene TRBD2, 6 bases. The CDR3 length is 15 residues. Between the trimmed V and J ends, which lost 5 bases and 6 bases, there was a span of 20 bases. From germline, CDR1 is SGHTA and CDR2 FQGNSA. Here the CDR3 DNA reads TGTGCCAGCAGCCCCCGCCCTTCCGGGACTGGCGAGCAGTACTTC. Its protein is CASSPRPSGTGEQYF.

The rearrangement uses TRBV12-5 and TRBJ2-3, with TRBD2 matching 13 bases. The CDR3 runs 16 residues. Per germline, CDR1 LGHNT and CDR2 FRNRAP. V trimming: 6 bases; J trimming: 3 bases; junction bases outside the gene matches: 6. CDR3 DNA: TGTGCTAGTGGCCCGCCGGGACTAGCGGGGACAGATACGCAGTATTTT. It yields the protein CASGPPGLAGTDTQYF.

This clonotype has more than one count but fewer than ten. The V and J genes are TRBV15 and TRBJ1-1; D remains ambiguous. V lost 4 bases and J lost 8, with 17 bases in between. The germline V gene encodes CDR1 LNHNV and CDR2 YYDKDF (reference sequence). The CDR3 runs 14 residues. The CDR3 sequence is CATSTGPFFTEAFF. The CDR3 DNA reads as TGTGCCACCAGCACGGGCCCTTTCTTCACCGAAGCTTTCTTT.